These 20 T cell receptor beta chains came from one sample sequenced in a study of blood T cell repertoires in COVID-19. TCRdb's copy holds only in-frame clones and misses some; the assay was immunoSEQ multiplex PCR. The data show about 250,000 clones, approximately 83% seen once. Material: PBMCs or T cells enriched from blood (not recorded which). The receptors here all came from a man aged 50-60 years who had recovered from COVID-19.

The chain is built from TRBV5-4 and TRBJ1-1; the match to TRBD1 covers 7 bases. The CDR3 runs 14 residues. Per the germline V gene, CDR1 is SGHNT and CDR2 is YYREEE (reference sequence). The V gene end was trimmed by 5 bases and the J gene end by 2 bases; junction bases not matched to a gene: 6. CDR3 nucleotides: TGTGCCAGCAGGACCGGGACAGCAAACACTGAAGCTTTCTTT. Translated: CASRTGTANTEAFF. Complete variable domain (other parts from reference TRBV5-4 and TRBJ1-1): ETGVTQSPTHLIKTRGQQVTLRCSSQSGHNTVSWYQQALGQGPQFIFQYYREEENGRGNFPPRFSGLQFPNYSSELNVNALELDDSALYLCASRTGTANTEAFFGQGTRLTVV.

This chain connects TRBV5-1 to TRBJ1-6; D perhaps matches TRBD1 (5 bases). The CDR3 is 14 amino acids. V was trimmed by 4 bases and J by 10 bases, leaving 15 bases between them. CDR1 and CDR2 from the germline V gene are SGHRS and YFSETQ. The CDR3 coding sequence is TGCGCCAGCAGCCCTGGACATACGGAATCACCCCTCCACTTT. It encodes CASSPGHTESPLHF.

The chain carries TRBV28 and TRBJ2-7; TRBD1 agrees at 9 bases. The J segment lost 5 bases and the V segment lost 8 bases, leaving 10 bases of the junction unmatched. Germline values: CDR1 MDHEN, CDR2 SYDVKM. This CDR3 has 14 residues. The CDR3 bases are TGTGCCAGCGGCCTGACAGGGGGAGGCCACGAGCAGTACTTC. Its protein is CASGLTGGGHEQYF.

This sequence joins TRBV5-1 and TRBJ2-5; TRBD2 is a possible D gene (5 bases). V was cut by 3 bases and J by 1 base, with 13 bases left in between. Germline CDR1 SGHRS, CDR2 YFSETQ. The CDR3 contains 15 residues. CDR3 sequence: CASSSQLGGQETQYF. The DNA of the CDR3 is TGCGCCAGCAGCTCCCAACTAGGTGGCCAAGAGACCCAGTACTTC.

The chain combines TRBV5-1 with TRBJ2-1, with 10 bases fitting TRBD2. This CDR3 has 15 residues. CDR1 is SGHRS and CDR2 is YFSETQ in the germline V gene. The V gene end was trimmed by 0 bases and the J gene end by 7 bases; junction bases not matched to a gene: 4. The CDR3 loop reads CASSLEGTSVNEQFF. The CDR3 DNA is TGCGCCAGCAGCTTGGAAGGGACTAGCGTGAATGAGCAGTTCTTC.

This clone showed up just once. The chain recombines TRBV14 with TRBJ2-7; 10 positions agree with TRBD1. The CDR3 consists of 14 residues. Germline CDR1 reads SGHDN; CDR2 reads FVKESK. The J segment lost 6 bases and the V segment lost 5 bases, leaving 7 bases of the junction unmatched. The CDR3 region is CASSTRTGGIEQYF. In DNA, the CDR3 is TGTGCCAGCAGCACTCGGACAGGGGGGATCGAGCAGTACTTC.

The sample holds one count of this clone. The V and J genes are TRBV3-1 (or the pseudogene TRBV3-2) and TRBJ2-3; 10 bases match TRBD2. The CDR3 loop spans 17 amino acids. Germline CDR1 and CDR2: LGHDT and YNNKEL (reference sequence). The V and J ends lost 4 bases and 5 bases, in that order; junction bases with no gene match: 12. CDR3 in amino acids: CASSLRAGLAARDTQYF. In DNA, the CDR3 is TGTGCCAGCAGCCTCAGGGCAGGACTAGCGGCGAGAGATACGCAGTATTTT.

The genes are TRBV4-1 and TRBJ1-2; D remains ambiguous. V gave up 1 base and J gave up 3 bases, with 12 bases separating them. This CDR3 contains 15 residues. The germline V gene encodes CDR1 MGHRA and CDR2 YSYEKL. The CDR3, as DNA: TGCGCCAGCAGCCAAGCCTTTAATGCGGACTATGGCTACACCTTC. This translates into CASSQAFNADYGYTF.

This sequence joins TRBV12-3 or TRBV12-4 and TRBJ2-7; the match to TRBD1 covers 8 bases. V shed 6 bases and J 5 bases; nucleotides not matched to a gene: 6. The CDR3 is 13 amino acids. In DNA, the CDR3 is TGTGCCAGCAGCTGGGACAGGTCGGACGAGCAGTACTTC. This sequence encodes CASSWDRSDEQYF.

The V gene is TRBV25-1, the J gene TRBJ1-4; no clear D gene. With 1 base removed from V and 1 base from J, the gap between germline ends came to 7 bases. The CDR3 covers 15 residues. The germline V gene has CDR1 MGHDK and CDR2 SYGVNS. The CDR3 DNA is TGTGCCAGCAGTGAATCCGGTGTAACTAATGAAAAACTGTTTTTT. Its protein is CASSESGVTNEKLFF.

This rearrangement joins TRBV7-2 to TRBJ2-7; TRBD2 matches at 14 bases. The junction had 1 base not matched to a gene; V was cut back by 3 bases and J by 6 bases. This CDR3 comprises 14 residues. Per germline, CDR1 SGHTA and CDR2 FQGNSA. The CDR3 here is CASSFGLAGGEQYF. CDR3 DNA: TGTGCCAGCAGCTTTGGACTAGCGGGAGGCGAGCAGTACTTC.

This clone was detected only once. This chain uses TRBV7-2 with TRBJ2-7, with TRBD2 identical over 8 bases. The J segment lost 4 bases and the V segment lost 4 bases, leaving 3 bases of the junction unmatched. The CDR3 is 13 residues long. Germline CDR1 reads SGHTA; CDR2 reads FQGNSA. CDR3 DNA sequence: TGTGCCAGCAGCTCGGGGGGGGGTTACGAGCAGTACTTC. It encodes CASSSGGGYEQYF.

The chain is built from TRBV3-1 (or the pseudogene TRBV3-2) and TRBJ2-5; the match to TRBD2 covers 7 bases. The V and J ends lost 2 bases and 6 bases, in that order; junction bases with no gene match: 12. The CDR3 extends over 16 amino acids. CDR1 and CDR2 (germline): LGHDT, YNNKEL (reference sequence). The CDR3 region has the DNA TGTGCCAGCAGCCAAACAGCAGCGGGACCAAGACAGACCCAGTACTTC. This gives the protein CASSQTAAGPRQTQYF.

V and J are TRBV11-2 and TRBJ1-5; TRBD1 agrees at 8 bases. This CDR3 comprises 13 residues. Germline values: CDR1 SGHAT, CDR2 FQNNGV. The V segment lost 1 base and the J segment 10 bases; nucleotides outside the gene matches: 3. The CDR3 region has the DNA TGTGCCAGCAGCTTAGGGACAGGGCGTCCCCAGCATTTT. It yields the protein CASSLGTGRPQHF.

The V call is TRBV19, the J call TRBJ1-2, with 7 bases aligning to TRBD1. Germline CDR1 reads LNHDA; CDR2 reads SQIVND (reference sequence). J gave up 8 bases and V 5 bases, and 8 bases lay outside the gene matches. The CDR3 covers 13 residues. The CDR3 DNA is TGTGCCAGTAGTCTTGGACAGGTGCGGGGCTACACCTTC. As protein: CASSLGQVRGYTF.

The chain carries TRBV4-1 and TRBJ2-1; a possible D gene is TRBD2 (5 bases). The ends were cut back, 2 bases at V and 3 bases at J, with 11 bases in the middle. Germline CDR1 reads MGHRA; CDR2 reads YSYEKL. CDR3 length equals 15 residues. DNA for the CDR3: TGCGCCAGCAGCCAAATCAGCGGAAACTACAATGAGCAGTTCTTC. The encoded protein is CASSQISGNYNEQFF.

On this clone: The sample contains more than one DNA sequence encoding this CDR3. The chain combines TRBV7-3 with TRBJ2-3, with TRBD1 identical over 7 bases. This CDR3 is built from 15 residues. Trimming at V came to 2 bases and at J to 0 bases, leaving 2 bases not matched to a gene. Germline loops: CDR1 SGHTA, CDR2 FQGTGA. CDR3 loop: CASSLAGGSTDTQYF. In DNA, the CDR3 is TGTGCCAGCAGCTTAGCAGGGGGAAGCACAGATACGCAGTATTTT.

This clone appeared once. The chain is built from TRBV27 and TRBJ1-1; maybe TRBD1 (6 bases). V was clipped by 3 bases and J by 1 base, with 9 bases between them. Germline lookup yields CDR1 MNHEY and CDR2 SMNVEV (reference sequence). This CDR3 spans 14 amino acids. CDR3 loop: CASSFRQANTEAFF. Here the CDR3 DNA reads TGTGCCAGCAGTTTTCGACAGGCGAACACTGAAGCTTTCTTT.

This clone is a singleton in its sample. The chain links TRBV5-1 to TRBJ2-7; 9 bases match TRBD1. Germline CDR1 reads SGHRS; CDR2 reads YFSETQ. The V segment lost 0 bases and the J segment 5 bases; nucleotides outside the gene matches: 18. The CDR3 is 19 residues long. CDR3 DNA sequence: TGCGCCAGCAGCTTGGGATGGGGACAGGGAAACCAGAAGTCGAACGAGCAGTACTTC. Protein sequence: CASSLGWGQGNQKSNEQYF.

The chain recombines TRBV9 with TRBJ2-3; weak D call: TRBD2 (6 bases). The germline CDR1 and CDR2 sequences are SGDLS and YYNGEE. The CDR3 loop spans 12 amino acids. V lost 5 bases and J 4 bases, leaving 8 bases between the germline ends. CDR3 region: CASRGGADTQYF. CDR3 coding DNA: TGTGCCAGCAGGGGAGGTGCAGATACGCAGTATTTT.